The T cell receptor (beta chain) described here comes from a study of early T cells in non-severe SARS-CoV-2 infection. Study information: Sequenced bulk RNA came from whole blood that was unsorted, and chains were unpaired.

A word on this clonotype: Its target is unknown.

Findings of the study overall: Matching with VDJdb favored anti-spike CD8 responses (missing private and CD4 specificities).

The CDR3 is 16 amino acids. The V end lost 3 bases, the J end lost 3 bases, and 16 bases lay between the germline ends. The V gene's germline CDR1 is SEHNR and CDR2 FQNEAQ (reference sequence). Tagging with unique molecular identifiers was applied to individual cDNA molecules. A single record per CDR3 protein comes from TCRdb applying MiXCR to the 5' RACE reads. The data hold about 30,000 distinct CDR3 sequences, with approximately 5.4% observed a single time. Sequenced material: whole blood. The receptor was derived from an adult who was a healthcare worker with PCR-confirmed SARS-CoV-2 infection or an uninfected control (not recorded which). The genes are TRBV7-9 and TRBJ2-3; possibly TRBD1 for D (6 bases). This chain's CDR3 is CASSFQLGTLTDTQYF. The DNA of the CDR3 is TGTGCCAGCAGCTTTCAACTGGGGACATTGACAGATACGCAGTATTTT.